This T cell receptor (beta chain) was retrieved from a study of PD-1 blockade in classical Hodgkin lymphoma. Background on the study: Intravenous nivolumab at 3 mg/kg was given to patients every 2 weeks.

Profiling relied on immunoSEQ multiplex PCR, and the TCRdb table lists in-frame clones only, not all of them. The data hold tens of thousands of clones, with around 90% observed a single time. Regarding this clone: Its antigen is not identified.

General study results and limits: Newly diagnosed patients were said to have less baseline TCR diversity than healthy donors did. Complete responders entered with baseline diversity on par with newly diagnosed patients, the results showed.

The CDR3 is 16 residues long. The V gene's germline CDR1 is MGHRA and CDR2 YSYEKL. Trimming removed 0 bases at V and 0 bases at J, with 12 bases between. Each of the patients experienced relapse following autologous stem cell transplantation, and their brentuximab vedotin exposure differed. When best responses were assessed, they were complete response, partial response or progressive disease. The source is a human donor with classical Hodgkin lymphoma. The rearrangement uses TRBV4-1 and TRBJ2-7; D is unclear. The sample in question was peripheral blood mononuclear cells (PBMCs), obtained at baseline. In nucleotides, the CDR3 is TGCGCCAGCAGCCAAGATTTTGGCAGAAGCTCCTACGAGCAGTACTTC. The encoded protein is CASSQDFGRSSYEQYF.